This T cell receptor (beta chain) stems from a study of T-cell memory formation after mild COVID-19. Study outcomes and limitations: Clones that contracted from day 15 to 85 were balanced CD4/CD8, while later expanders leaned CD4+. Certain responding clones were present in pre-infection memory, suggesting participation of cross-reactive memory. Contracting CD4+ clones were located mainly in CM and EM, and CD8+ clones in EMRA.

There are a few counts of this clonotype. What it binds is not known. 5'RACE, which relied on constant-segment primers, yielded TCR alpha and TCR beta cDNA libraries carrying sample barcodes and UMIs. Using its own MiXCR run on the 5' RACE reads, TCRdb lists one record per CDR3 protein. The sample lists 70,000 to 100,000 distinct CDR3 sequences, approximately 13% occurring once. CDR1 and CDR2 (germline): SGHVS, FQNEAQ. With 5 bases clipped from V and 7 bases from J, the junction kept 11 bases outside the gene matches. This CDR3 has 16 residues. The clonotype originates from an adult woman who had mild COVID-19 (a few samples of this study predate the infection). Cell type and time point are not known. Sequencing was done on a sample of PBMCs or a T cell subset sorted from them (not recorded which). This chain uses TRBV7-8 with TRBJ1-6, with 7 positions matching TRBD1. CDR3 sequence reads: CASSTLGGQSNSPLHF. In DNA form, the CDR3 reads TGTGCCAGCAGCACATTAGGGGGACAGTCCAATTCACCCCTCCACTTT.